The 12 T cell receptor beta chains below were found in one sample sequenced in a study of blood T cell repertoires in COVID-19. Sequencing used immunoSEQ multiplex PCR; TCRdb keeps in-frame clones, though not all of them. Of under 250,000 clones in the sample, approximately 85% were seen once. The sample comprised peripheral blood. These receptors all come from a woman between 70 and 85 years old with COVID-19, enrolled during active disease.

This chain uses TRBV5-1 with TRBJ2-3; 9 bases align to TRBD2. Per germline, CDR1 SGHRS and CDR2 YFSETQ. The CDR3 has 14 amino acids. J gave up 5 bases and V 0 bases, and 1 base lay outside the gene matches. CDR3 sequence (DNA): TGCGCCAGCAGCTTGGGGCGGGAGGGAGATACGCAGTATTTT. Its protein product is CASSLGREGDTQYF.

V and J are TRBV29-1 and TRBJ2-6; tentative D call: TRBD2 (5 bases). Per the germline V gene, CDR1 is SQVTM and CDR2 is ANQGSEA. The length of the CDR3 is 14 residues. Trimming shortened V by 2 bases and J by 1 base, and 6 bases separated the two germline ends. The CDR3 reads CSVETGSGANVLTF. DNA for the CDR3: TGCAGCGTTGAAACGGGGTCTGGGGCCAACGTCCTGACTTTC.

The chain carries TRBV11-3 and TRBJ2-1; D gene ambiguous. This CDR3 spans 15 amino acids. Germline assignment: CDR1 SGHNT and CDR2 YENEEA. V lost 1 base to trimming and J lost 5 bases, with 12 bases between them. The CDR3 here is CASSLGYREDNEQFF. The CDR3, as DNA: TGTGCCAGCAGCTTAGGATATAGAGAGGACAATGAGCAGTTCTTC.

The V gene is TRBV2, the J gene TRBJ1-5, with TRBD1 as a possible D gene (5 bases). Germline V lookup: CDR1 SNHLY, CDR2 FYNNEI. CDR3 length: 13 amino acids. Trimming removed 7 bases at V and 9 bases at J, with 16 bases between. The CDR3, as DNA: TGTGCCAGCATCCCACAGGAAGGGTCGCCCCAGCATTTT. Translating it yields CASIPQEGSPQHF.

The rearrangement joins TRBV7-2 to TRBJ1-1; TRBD1 is a possible D gene (5 bases). The CDR3 spans 15 residues. V was trimmed by 2 bases and J by 0 bases, leaving 10 bases between them. Per the germline V gene, CDR1 is SGHTA and CDR2 is FQGNSA. CDR3 region: CASSLTPGVNTEAFF. DNA of the CDR3: TGTGCCAGCAGCTTAACGCCGGGGGTGAACACTGAAGCTTTCTTT.

The chain combines TRBV15 with TRBJ2-7; 9 nucleotides agree with TRBD2. From germline, CDR1 is LNHNV and CDR2 YYDKDF (reference sequence). The CDR3 is made up of 14 amino acids. The junction had 4 bases not matched to a gene; V was cut back by 1 base and J by 6 bases. In DNA, the CDR3 is TGTGCCACCAGCAGAGGGCTAGCGGGAATCGAGCAGTACTTC. Its protein product is CATSRGLAGIEQYF.

This rearrangement joins TRBV19 to TRBJ2-6, with D perhaps matching TRBD1 (6 bases). The V end lost 6 bases, the J end lost 0 bases, and 24 bases lay between the germline ends. CDR1 LNHDA and CDR2 SQIVND come from the germline V gene (reference sequence). The CDR3 spans 20 residues. This CDR3 is CASRQSSAGASSSGANVLTF. The CDR3 DNA is TGTGCCAGTAGACAATCATCTGCAGGGGCCTCCTCCTCTGGGGCCAACGTCCTGACTTTC.

V is TRBV28 and J is TRBJ2-1; maybe TRBD2 (6 bases). Trimming pared 4 bases from V and 3 bases from J, leaving 16 bases between. The V gene's germline CDR1 is MDHEN and CDR2 SYDVKM. The CDR3 covers 16 residues. The DNA for the CDR3 is TGTGCCAGCAGTTCCGTGGGGCGGGATAACTACAATGAGCAGTTCTTC. This codes for CASSSVGRDNYNEQFF.

The V call is TRBV9, the J call TRBJ1-1, with 8 nucleotides matching TRBD1. The CDR3 is 13 residues long. V lost 2 bases to trimming and J lost 4 bases; unmatched junction nucleotides: 1. The germline V gene has CDR1 SGDLS and CDR2 YYNGEE. CDR3 region: CASSVTGGTEAFF. CDR3 in DNA: TGTGCCAGCAGCGTCACAGGGGGCACTGAAGCTTTCTTT.

This clone is a singleton in its sample. The chain joins TRBV28 to TRBJ1-1; D might be TRBD1 (6 bases). Germline V gene lookup returns CDR1 MDHEN and CDR2 SYDVKM. This CDR3 contains 12 residues. The V and J ends lost 4 bases and 7 bases respectively, with 10 bases between them. The CDR3 nucleotides read TGTGCCAGCAGTTCTGGACAGAATGAAGCTTTCTTT. The encoded protein is CASSSGQNEAFF.

This chain uses TRBV14 with TRBJ2-7, with D tentatively TRBD1 (6 bases). Looked up from germline, CDR1 is SGHDN and CDR2 is FVKESK. Trimming took 4 bases from V and 1 from J, leaving 11 bases between them. The CDR3 covers 14 residues. The CDR3 DNA sequence: TGTGCCAGCAGCCCTCGTGGACAGTCCTACGAGCAGTACTTC. Protein product: CASSPRGQSYEQYF.

V and J are TRBV14 and TRBJ2-2, with 10 bases that match TRBD1. The trim removed 3 bases at V and 4 bases at J, leaving 14 bases unmatched. The CDR3 runs to 19 residues. Germline lookup yields CDR1 SGHDN and CDR2 FVKESK. This CDR3 is CASSQPDRGGLYTTGELFF. In DNA form, the CDR3 reads TGTGCCAGCAGCCAGCCGGACAGGGGGGGTTTGTACACCACCGGGGAGCTGTTTTTT.